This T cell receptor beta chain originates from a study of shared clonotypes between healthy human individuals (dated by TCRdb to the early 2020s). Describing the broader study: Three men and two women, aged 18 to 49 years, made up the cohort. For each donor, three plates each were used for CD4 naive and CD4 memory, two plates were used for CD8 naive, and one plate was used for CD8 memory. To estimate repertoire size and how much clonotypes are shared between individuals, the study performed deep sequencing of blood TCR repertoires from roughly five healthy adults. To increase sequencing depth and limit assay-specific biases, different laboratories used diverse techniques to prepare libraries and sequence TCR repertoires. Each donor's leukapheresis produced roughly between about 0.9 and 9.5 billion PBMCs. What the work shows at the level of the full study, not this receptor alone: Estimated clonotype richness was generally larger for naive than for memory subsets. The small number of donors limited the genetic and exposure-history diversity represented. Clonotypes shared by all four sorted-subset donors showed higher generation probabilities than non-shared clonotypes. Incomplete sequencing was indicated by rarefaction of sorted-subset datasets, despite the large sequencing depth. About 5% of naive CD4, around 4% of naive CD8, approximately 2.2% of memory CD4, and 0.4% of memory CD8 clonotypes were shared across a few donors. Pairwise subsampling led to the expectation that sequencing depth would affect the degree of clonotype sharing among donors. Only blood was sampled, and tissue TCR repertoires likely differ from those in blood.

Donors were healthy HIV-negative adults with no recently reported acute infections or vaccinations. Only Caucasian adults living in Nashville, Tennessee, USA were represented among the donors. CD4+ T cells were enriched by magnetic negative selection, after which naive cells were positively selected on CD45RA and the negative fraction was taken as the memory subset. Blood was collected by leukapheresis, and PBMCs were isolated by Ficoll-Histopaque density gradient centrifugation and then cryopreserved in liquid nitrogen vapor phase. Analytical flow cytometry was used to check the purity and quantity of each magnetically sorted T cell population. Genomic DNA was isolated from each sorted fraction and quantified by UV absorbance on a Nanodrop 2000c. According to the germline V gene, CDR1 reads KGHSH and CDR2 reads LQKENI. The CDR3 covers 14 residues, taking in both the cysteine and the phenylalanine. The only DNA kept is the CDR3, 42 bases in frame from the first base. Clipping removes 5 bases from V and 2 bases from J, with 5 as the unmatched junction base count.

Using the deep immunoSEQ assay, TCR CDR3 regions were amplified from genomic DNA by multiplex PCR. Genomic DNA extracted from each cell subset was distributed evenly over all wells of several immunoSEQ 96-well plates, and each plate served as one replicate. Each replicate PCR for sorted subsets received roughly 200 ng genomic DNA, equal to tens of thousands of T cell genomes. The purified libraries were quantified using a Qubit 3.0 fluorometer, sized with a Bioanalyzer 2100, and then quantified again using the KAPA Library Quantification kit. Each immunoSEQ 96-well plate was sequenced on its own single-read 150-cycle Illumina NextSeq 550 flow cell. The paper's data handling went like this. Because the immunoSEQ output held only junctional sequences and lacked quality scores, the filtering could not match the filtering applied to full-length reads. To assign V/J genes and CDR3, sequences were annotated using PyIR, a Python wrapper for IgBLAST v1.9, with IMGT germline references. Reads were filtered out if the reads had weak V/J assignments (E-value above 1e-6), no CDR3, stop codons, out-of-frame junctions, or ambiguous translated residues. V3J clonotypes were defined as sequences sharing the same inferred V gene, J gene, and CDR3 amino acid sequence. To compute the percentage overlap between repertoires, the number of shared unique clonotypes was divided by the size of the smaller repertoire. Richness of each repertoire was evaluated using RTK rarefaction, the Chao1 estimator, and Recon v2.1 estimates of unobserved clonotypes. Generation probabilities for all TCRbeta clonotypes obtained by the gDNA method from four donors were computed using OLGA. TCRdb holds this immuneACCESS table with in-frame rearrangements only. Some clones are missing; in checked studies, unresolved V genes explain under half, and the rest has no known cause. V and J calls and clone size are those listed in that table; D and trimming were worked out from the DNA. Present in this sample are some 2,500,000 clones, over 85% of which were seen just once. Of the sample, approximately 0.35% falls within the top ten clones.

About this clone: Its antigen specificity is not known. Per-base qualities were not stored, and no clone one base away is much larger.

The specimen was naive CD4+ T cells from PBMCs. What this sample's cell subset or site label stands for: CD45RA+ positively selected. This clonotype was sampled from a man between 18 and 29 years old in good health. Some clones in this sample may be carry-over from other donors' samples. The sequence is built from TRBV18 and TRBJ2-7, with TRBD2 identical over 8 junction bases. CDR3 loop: CASSEATSAYEQYF. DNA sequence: TGTGCCAGCTCAGAGGCGACTAGCGCCTACGAGCAGTACTTC.